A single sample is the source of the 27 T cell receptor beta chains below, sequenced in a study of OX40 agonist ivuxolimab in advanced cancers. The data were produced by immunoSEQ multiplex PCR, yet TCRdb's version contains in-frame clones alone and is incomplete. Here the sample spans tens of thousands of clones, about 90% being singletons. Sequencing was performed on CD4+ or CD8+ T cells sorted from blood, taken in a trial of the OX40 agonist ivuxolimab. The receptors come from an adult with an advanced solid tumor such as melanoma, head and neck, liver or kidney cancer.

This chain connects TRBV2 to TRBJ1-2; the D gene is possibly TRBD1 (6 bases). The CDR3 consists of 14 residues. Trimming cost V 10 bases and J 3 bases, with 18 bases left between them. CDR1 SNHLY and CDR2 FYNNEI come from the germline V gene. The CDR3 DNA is TGTGCCACCACAGGGAGCGGGGCTGACTATGGCTACACCTTC. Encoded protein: CATTGSGADYGYTF. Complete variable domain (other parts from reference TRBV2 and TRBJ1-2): EPEVTQTPSHQVTQMGQEVILRCVPISNHLYFYWYRQILGQKVEFLVSFYNNEISEKSEIFDDQFSVERPDGSNFTLKIRSTKLEDSAMYFCATTGSGADYGYTFGSGTRLTVV.

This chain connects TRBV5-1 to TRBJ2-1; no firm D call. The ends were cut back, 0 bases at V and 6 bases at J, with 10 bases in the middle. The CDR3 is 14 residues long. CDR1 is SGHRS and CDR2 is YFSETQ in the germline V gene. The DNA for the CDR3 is TGCGCCAGCAGCTTGGGTACCAGTCTCAATGAGCAGTTCTTC. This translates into CASSLGTSLNEQFF.

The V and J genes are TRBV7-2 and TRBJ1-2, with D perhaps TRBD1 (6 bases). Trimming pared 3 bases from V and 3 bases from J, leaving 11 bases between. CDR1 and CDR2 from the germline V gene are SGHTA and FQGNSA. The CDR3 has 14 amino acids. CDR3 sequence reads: CASSLNGGDYGYTF. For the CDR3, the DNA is TGTGCCAGCAGCTTGAATGGGGGCGACTATGGCTACACCTTC.

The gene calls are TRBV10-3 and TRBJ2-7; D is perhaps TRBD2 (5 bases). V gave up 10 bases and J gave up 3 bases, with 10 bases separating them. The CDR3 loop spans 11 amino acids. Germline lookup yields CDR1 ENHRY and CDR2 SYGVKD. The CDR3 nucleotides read TGTGCCACCAAGGGAGTCTACGAGCAGTACTTC. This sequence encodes CATKGVYEQYF.

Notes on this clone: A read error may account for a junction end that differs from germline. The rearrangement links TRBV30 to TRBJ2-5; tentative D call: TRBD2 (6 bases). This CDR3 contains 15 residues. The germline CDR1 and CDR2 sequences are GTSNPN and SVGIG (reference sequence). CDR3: CAWSVQAGFQETQYF. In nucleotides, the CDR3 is TGTGCATGGAGTGTACAGGCGGGATTTCAAGAGACCCAGTACTTC.

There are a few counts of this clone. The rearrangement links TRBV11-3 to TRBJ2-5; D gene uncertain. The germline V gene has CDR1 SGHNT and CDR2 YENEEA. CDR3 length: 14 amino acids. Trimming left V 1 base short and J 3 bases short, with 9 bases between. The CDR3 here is CASSLVSAKETQYF. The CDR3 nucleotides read TGTGCCAGCAGCTTAGTCTCAGCAAAAGAGACCCAGTACTTC.

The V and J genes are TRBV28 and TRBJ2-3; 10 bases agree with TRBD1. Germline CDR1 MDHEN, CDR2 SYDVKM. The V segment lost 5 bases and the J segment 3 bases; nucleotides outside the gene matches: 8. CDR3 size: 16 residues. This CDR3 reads CASSPLTGGGTDTQYF. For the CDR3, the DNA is TGTGCCAGCAGTCCGTTGACAGGGGGCGGGACAGATACGCAGTATTTT.

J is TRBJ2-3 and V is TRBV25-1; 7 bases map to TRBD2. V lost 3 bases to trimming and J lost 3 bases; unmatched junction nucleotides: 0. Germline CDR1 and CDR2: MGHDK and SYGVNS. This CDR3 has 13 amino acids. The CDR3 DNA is TGTGCCAGCAGTGAGGGGGGGACAGATACGCAGTATTTT. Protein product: CASSEGGTDTQYF.

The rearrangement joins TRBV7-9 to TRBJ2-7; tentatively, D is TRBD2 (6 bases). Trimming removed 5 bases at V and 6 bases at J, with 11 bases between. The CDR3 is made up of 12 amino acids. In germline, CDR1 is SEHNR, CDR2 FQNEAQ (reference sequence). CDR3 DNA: TGTGCCAGCAGCCCCTCGGGAGCCGAGCAGTACTTC. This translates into CASSPSGAEQYF.

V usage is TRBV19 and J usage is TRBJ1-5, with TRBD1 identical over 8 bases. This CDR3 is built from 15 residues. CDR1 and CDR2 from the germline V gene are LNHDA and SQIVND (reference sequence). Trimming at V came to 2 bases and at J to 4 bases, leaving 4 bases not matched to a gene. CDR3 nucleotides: TGTGCCAGTAGTATACAGGGGGCCGGGAATCAGCCCCAGCATTTT. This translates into CASSIQGAGNQPQHF.

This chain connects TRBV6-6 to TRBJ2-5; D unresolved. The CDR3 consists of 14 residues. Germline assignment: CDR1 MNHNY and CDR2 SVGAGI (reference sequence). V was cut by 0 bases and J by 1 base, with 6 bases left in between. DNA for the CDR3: TGTGCCAGCAGTTACTCGCAGTTCCAAGAGACCCAGTACTTC. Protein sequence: CASSYSQFQETQYF.

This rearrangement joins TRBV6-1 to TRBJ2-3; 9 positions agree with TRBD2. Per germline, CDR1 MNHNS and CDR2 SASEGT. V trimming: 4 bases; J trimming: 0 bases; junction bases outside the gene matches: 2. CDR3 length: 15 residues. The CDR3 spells CASSVLAGSTDTQYF. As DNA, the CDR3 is TGTGCCAGCAGTGTTCTAGCGGGGAGCACAGATACGCAGTATTTT.

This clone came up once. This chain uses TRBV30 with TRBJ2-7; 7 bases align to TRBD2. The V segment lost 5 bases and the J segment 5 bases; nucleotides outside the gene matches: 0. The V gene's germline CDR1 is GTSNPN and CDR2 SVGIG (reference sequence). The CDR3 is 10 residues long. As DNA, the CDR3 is TGTGCCTGGGGGAGGGACGAGCAGTACTTC. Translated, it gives CAWGRDEQYF.

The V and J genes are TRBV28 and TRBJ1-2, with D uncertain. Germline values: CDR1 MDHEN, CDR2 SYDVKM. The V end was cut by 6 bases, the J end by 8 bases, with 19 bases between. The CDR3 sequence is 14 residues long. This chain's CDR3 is CASSPPDGVRGYTF. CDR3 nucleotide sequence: TGTGCCAGCAGCCCCCCAGATGGGGTACGCGGCTACACCTTC.

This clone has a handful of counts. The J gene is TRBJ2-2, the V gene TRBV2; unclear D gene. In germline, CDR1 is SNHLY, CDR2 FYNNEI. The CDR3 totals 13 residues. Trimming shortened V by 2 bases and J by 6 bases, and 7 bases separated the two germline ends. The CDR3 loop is CASSERWSGELFF. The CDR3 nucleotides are TGTGCCAGCAGTGAAAGGTGGTCCGGGGAGCTGTTTTTT. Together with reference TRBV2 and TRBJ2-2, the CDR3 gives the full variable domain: EPEVTQTPSHQVTQMGQEVILRCVPISNHLYFYWYRQILGQKVEFLVSFYNNEISEKSEIFDDQFSVERPDGSNFTLKIRSTKLEDSAMYFCASSERWSGELFFGEGSRLTVL.

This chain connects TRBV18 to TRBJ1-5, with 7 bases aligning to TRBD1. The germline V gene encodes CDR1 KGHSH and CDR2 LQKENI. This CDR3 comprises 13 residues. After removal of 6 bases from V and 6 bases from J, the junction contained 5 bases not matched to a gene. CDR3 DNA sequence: TGTGCCAGCTCCGACAGGGTTGTTCAGCCCCAGCATTTT. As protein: CASSDRVVQPQHF. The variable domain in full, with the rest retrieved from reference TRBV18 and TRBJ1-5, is NAGVMQNPRHLVRRRGQEARLRCSPMKGHSHVYWYRQLPEEGLKFMVYLQKENIIDESGMPKERFSAEFPKEGPSILRIQQVVRGDSAAYFCASSDRVVQPQHFGDGTRLSIL.

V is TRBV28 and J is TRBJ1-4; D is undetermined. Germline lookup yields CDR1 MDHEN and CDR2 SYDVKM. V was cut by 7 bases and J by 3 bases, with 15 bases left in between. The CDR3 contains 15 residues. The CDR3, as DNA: TGTGCCAGCACTAAAAGGGATGTGGCTAATGAAAAACTGTTTTTT. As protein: CASTKRDVANEKLFF.

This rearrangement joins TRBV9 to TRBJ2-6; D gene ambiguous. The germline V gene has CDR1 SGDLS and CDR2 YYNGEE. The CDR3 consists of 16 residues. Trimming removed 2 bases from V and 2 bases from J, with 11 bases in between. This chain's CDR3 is CASSVWPDPGANVLTF. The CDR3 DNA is TGTGCCAGCAGCGTTTGGCCGGATCCTGGGGCCAACGTCCTGACTTTC.

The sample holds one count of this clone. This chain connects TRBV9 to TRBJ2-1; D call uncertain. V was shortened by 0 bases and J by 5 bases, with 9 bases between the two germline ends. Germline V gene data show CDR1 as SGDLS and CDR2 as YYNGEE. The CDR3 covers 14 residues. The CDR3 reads CASSVASTDNEQFF. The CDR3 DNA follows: TGTGCCAGCAGCGTAGCATCTACCGACAATGAGCAGTTCTTC.

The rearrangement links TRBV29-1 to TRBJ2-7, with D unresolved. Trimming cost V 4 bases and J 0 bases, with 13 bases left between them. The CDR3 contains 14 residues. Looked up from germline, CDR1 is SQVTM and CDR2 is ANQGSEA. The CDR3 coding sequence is TGCAGCGTTGTTGTCGGGCCTAGCTCCTACGAGCAGTACTTC. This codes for CSVVVGPSSYEQYF.

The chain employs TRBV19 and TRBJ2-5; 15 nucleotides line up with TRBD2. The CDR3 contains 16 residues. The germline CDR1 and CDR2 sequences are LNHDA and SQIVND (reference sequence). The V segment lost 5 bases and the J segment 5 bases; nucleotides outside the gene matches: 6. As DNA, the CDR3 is TGTGCCAGTAGTCGGACTAGCGGGAGGGCCTTGGAGACCCAGTACTTC. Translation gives CASSRTSGRALETQYF. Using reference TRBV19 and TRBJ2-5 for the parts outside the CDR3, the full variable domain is DGGITQSPKYLFRKEGQNVTLSCEQNLNHDAMYWYRQDPGQGLRLIYYSQIVNDFQKGDIAEGYSVSREKKESFPLTVTSAQKNPTAFYLCASSRTSGRALETQYFGPGTRLLVL.

The DNA of the CDR3 is TGTGCCAGCAGTTACGGGCGGGAGTCGCCCCCCGGGGAGCTGTTTTTT. This translates into CASSYGRESPPGELFF. The chain combines TRBV6-6 with TRBJ2-2; 7 bases agree with TRBD2. V dropped 2 bases and J dropped 6; count of bases not matched to a gene: 9. Germline lookup yields CDR1 MNHNY and CDR2 SVGAGI (reference sequence). The CDR3 is 16 residues long.

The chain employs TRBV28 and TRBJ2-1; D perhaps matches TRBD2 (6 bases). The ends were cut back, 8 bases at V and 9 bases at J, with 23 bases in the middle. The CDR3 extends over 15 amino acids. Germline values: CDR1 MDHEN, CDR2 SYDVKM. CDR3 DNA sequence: TGTGCCAGCGGAGAAGATATGCGGGGAGGTGGTGAGCAGTTCTTC. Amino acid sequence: CASGEDMRGGGEQFF.

CDR3 bases: TGTGCCTGCTTGGTCTATGGCTACACCTTC. Its protein is CACLVYGYTF. The chain uses TRBV30 and TRBJ1-2; D unclear. This CDR3 comprises 10 residues. Between the trimmed V and J ends, which lost 6 bases and 4 bases, there was a span of 6 bases. Germline lookup yields CDR1 GTSNPN and CDR2 SVGIG (reference sequence). Full variable domain (outside the CDR3, taken from reference TRBV30 and TRBJ1-2): SQTIHQWPATLVQPVGSPLSLECTVEGTSNPNLYWYRQAAGRGLQLLFYSVGIGQISSEVPQNLSASRPQDRQFILSSKKLLLSDSGFYLCACLVYGYTFGSGTRLTVV.

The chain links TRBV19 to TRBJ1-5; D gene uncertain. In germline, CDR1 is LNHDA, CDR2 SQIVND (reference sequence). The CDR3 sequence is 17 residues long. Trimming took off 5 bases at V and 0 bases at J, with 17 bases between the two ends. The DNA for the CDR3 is TGTGCCAGTAGTCCCAACCCCCTAGAATATAGCAATCAGCCCCAGCATTTT. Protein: CASSPNPLEYSNQPQHF.

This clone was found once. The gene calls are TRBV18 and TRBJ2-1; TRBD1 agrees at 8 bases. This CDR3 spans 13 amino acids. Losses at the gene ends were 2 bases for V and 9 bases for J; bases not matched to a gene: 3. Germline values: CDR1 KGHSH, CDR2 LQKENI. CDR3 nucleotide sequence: TGTGCCAGCTCACCAGACAGGGGAATTGAGCAGTTCTTC. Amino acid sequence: CASSPDRGIEQFF.

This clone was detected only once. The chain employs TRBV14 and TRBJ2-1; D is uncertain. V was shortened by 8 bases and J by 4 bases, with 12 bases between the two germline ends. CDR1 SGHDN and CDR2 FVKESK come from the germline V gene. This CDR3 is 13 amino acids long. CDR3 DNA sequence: TGTGCCAGCGGTGTCACTCTATACAATGAGCAGTTCTTC. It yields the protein CASGVTLYNEQFF.